The 18 T cell receptor beta chains below come from one sample, sequenced in a study of T cells in Graves' hyperthyroidism and ophthalmopathy. Researchers took RNA transcripts and amplified the TCR beta CDR3 regions from them. An initial round of RT-PCR targeting the TCR CDR3 relied on the HTBI primer set. TCRdb redid the calling of the multiplex PCR reads with MiXCR, one entry per CDR3 protein. Found here are 600,000 to 650,000 distinct CDR3 sequences, around 20% of them singletons; the top ten hold approximately 30%. The sequenced sample consisted of blood. These TCRs come from a man under 40 with Graves' ophthalmopathy.

In its sample, this clonotype was seen a few times. This rearrangement joins TRBV29-1 to TRBJ1-1; D possibly corresponds to TRBD1 (5 bases). The V end was cut by 5 bases, the J end by 2 bases, with 12 bases between. Germline V gene data show CDR1 as SQVTM and CDR2 as ANQGSEA. The CDR3 spans 13 residues. This CDR3 is CSVWVQENTEAFF. The CDR3 bases are TGCAGCGTTTGGGTACAGGAAAACACTGAAGCTTTCTTT.

This clonotype has ten or more counts. V is TRBV18 and J is TRBJ1-5; 8 bases are shared with TRBD1. Trimming took 6 bases from V and 1 from J; bases not matched to a gene: 8. The length of the CDR3 is 16 residues. Germline V gives CDR1 KGHSH, CDR2 LQKENI. The CDR3 reads CASSLGTGGSNQPQHF. The CDR3 DNA is TGTGCCAGCTCTCTAGGGACAGGAGGAAGCAATCAGCCCCAGCATTTT.

This clonotype was seen many times. The V and J genes are TRBV28 and TRBJ2-7, with 9 positions matching TRBD2. Germline-derived CDR1 and CDR2 are MDHEN and SYDVKM. With 5 bases clipped from V and 0 bases from J, the junction kept 5 bases outside the gene matches. The CDR3 totals 15 residues. The CDR3 nucleotides read TGTGCCAGCAGTAGAGCGGGAGGATTCTCCTACGAGCAGTACTTC. As protein: CASSRAGGFSYEQYF.

This clonotype was seen at least ten times. V gene TRBV28 combines with J gene TRBJ2-5; D may be TRBD1 or TRBD2 (5 bases each). Germline V gene lookup returns CDR1 MDHEN and CDR2 SYDVKM. The CDR3 extends over 15 amino acids. Trimming shortened V by 5 bases and J by 5 bases, and 18 bases separated the two germline ends. The CDR3, as DNA: TGTGCCAGCAGTGGTGGGGACGGCGAGGGGGAGACCCAGTACTTC. This gives the protein CASSGGDGEGETQYF.

The genes are TRBV10-3 and TRBJ1-5; D might be TRBD1 (5 bases). V shed 0 bases and J shed 5 bases, with 11 bases lying between them. The CDR3 totals 15 residues. CDR1 ENHRY and CDR2 SYGVKD come from the germline V gene. CDR3 DNA sequence: TGTGCCATCAGTGAGTCTCAGGGAGGGGATCAGCCCCAGCATTTT. It specifies CAISESQGGDQPQHF.

Worth noting for this clonotype: A read error is possible here, since a much larger clone lies one base away. The chain links TRBV12-3 or TRBV12-4 to TRBJ1-1; D is undetermined. CDR3 length: 13 amino acids. V shed 10 bases and J shed 1 base, with 13 bases lying between them. The CDR3: CATITGRNTEAFF. In nucleotides, the CDR3 is TGTGCCACCATAACTGGGAGGAACACTGAAGCTTTCTTT.

A few counts support this clonotype. The chain recombines TRBV4-2 with TRBJ2-7; 8 bases agree with TRBD2. The V gene's germline CDR1 is LGHNA and CDR2 YNFKEQ. V gave up 0 bases and J gave up 1 base; unmatched junction bases: 8. CDR3 length: 17 amino acids. CDR3 in DNA: TGTGCCAGCAGCCAAGAAGGATCCGGGACTAGATCCTACGAGCAGTACTTC. This gives the protein CASSQEGSGTRSYEQYF.

This clonotype was observed once. The chain joins TRBV7-3 to TRBJ2-3, with 10 bases aligning to TRBD2. J lost 2 bases, V lost 3 bases, and 8 bases had no gene match. The germline V gene has CDR1 SGHTA and CDR2 FQGTGA. This CDR3 comprises 17 residues. The CDR3 region has the DNA TGTGCCAGCAGCTTGGGGCTAGCGGGAGTGGTCACAGATACGCAGTATTTT. Its translation is CASSLGLAGVVTDTQYF.

This clonotype was found a few times. V usage is TRBV7-2 and J usage is TRBJ2-3, with 8 nucleotides matching TRBD1. CDR1 and CDR2 (germline): SGHTA, FQGNSA. The CDR3 extends over 15 amino acids. V lost 5 bases and J lost 1; bases outside the gene matches: 5. The CDR3 nucleotides read TGTGCCAGCAGCCTCGGGACAGGTCGCACAGATACGCAGTATTTT. Translation gives CASSLGTGRTDTQYF.

V and J are TRBV10-2 and TRBJ2-1; possible D gene TRBD2, 6 bases. Germline-derived CDR1 and CDR2 are WSHSY and SAAADI. The V end lost 6 bases, the J end lost 0 bases, and 15 bases lay between the germline ends. CDR3 size: 16 residues. CDR3 in amino acids: CASRPLDYSSYNEQFF. In DNA form, the CDR3 reads TGCGCCAGCAGGCCCCTGGACTATAGCTCCTACAATGAGCAGTTCTTC.

Only a few counts were recorded for this clonotype. The chain has TRBV6-1 and TRBJ1-5; 10 positions agree with TRBD1. Germline V gene data show CDR1 as MNHNS and CDR2 as SASEGT. The CDR3 has 15 amino acids. The trim removed 5 bases at V and 5 bases at J, leaving 6 bases unmatched. The CDR3 nucleotides are TGTGCCAGCAGTCCGACAGGGGGCGCGGATCAGCCCCAGCATTTT. Amino acid sequence: CASSPTGGADQPQHF.

This rearrangement joins TRBV28 to TRBJ2-7; TRBD1 or TRBD2 may be the D gene (5 bases each). This CDR3 region has 15 residues. Per germline, CDR1 MDHEN and CDR2 SYDVKM. The V and J ends lost 3 bases and 0 bases respectively, with 12 bases between them. CDR3 amino acids: CASSFGAGSSYEQYF. The CDR3 region has the DNA TGTGCCAGCAGTTTTGGGGCAGGGAGCTCCTACGAGCAGTACTTC.

This chain connects TRBV12-3 or TRBV12-4 to TRBJ2-5; D possibly uses TRBD1 or TRBD2 (6 bases each). Trimming cost V 11 bases and J 5 bases, with 15 bases left between them. CDR3 length equals 12 residues. The CDR3 sequence: CAPGRGRETQYF. For the CDR3, the DNA is TGTGCCCCGGGCCGGGGGCGGGAGACCCAGTACTTC.

This clonotype was seen at least ten times. The genes are TRBV12-3 or TRBV12-4 and TRBJ2-3; 9 bases are shared with TRBD2. CDR3 length: 17 residues. With V trimmed by 3 bases and J by 0 bases, 7 bases remained unmatched. The CDR3 sequence: CASSFRASGISTDTQYF. The CDR3 nucleotides are TGTGCCAGCAGTTTCCGGGCTAGCGGGATTAGCACAGATACGCAGTATTTT.

To note about this clonotype: Relative to the germline gene, one junction end is altered; a read error may explain this. J is TRBJ2-1 and V is TRBV11-2, with 11 bases aligning to TRBD2. The CDR3 is 21 residues long. CDR1 and CDR2 from the germline V gene are SGHAT and FQNNGV. This CDR3 reads CASSWGQLGLAGPSSYNGQFF. The CDR3 nucleotides read TGTGCCAGCAGCTGGGGACAGCTAGGACTAGCGGGCCCCAGCTCCTACAATGGGCAGTTCTTC.

This clonotype was found a few times. This chain joins TRBV4-3 and TRBJ2-3; D call uncertain. The CDR3 covers 14 residues. CDR1 LGHNA and CDR2 YSLEER come from the germline V gene. Trimming pared 0 bases from V and 3 bases from J, leaving 7 bases between. The CDR3 region is CASSQDGITDTQYF. The CDR3 nucleotides are TGCGCCAGCAGCCAAGATGGGATTACAGATACGCAGTATTTT.

The rearrangement uses TRBV20-1 and TRBJ2-1; 13 positions match TRBD2. The CDR3 consists of 16 residues. Trimming cost V 5 bases and J 2 bases; bases outside gene matches: 6. CDR1 DFQATT and CDR2 SNEGSKA come from the germline V gene (reference sequence). CDR3 sequence (DNA): TGCAGTGCTGCCTCCGGGACTAGCGGGACCTACAATGAGCAGTTCTTC. It yields the protein CSAASGTSGTYNEQFF.

This clonotype came up a few times. The rearrangement links TRBV7-8 to TRBJ1-4, with 7 bases fitting TRBD1. CDR3 length equals 14 residues. The V and J ends lost 5 bases and 12 bases, in that order; junction bases with no gene match: 12. Germline assignment: CDR1 SGHVS and CDR2 FQNEAQ. CDR3 bases: TGTGCCAGCAGCGCTCGGGACAGACCTTTGGAACTGTTTTTT. The encoded protein is CASSARDRPLELFF.